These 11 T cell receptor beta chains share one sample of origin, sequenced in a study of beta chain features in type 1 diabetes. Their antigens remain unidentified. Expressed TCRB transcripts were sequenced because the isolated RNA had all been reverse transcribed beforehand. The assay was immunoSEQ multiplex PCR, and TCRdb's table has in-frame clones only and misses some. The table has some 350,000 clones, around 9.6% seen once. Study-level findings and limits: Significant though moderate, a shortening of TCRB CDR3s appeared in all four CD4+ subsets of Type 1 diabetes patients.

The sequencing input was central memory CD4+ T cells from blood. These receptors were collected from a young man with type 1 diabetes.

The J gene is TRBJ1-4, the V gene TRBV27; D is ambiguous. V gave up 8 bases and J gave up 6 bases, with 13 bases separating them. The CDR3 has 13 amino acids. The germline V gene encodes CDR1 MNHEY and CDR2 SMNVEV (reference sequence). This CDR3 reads CASGSWGDEKLFF. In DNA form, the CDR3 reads TGTGCCAGCGGGTCATGGGGAGATGAAAAACTGTTTTTT. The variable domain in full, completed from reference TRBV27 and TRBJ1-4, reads EAQVTQNPRYLITVTGKKLTVTCSQNMNHEYMSWYRQDPGLGLRQIYYSMNVEVTDKGDVPEGYKVSRKEKRNFPLILESPSPNQTSLYFCASGSWGDEKLFFGSGTQLSVL.

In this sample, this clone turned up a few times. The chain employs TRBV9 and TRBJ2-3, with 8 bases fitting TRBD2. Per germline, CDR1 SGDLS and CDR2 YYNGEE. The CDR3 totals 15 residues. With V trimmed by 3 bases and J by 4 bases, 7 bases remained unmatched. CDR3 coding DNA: TGTGCCAGCAGCGCTAACTACGGGGGGGCAGATACGCAGTATTTT. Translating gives CASSANYGGADTQYF.

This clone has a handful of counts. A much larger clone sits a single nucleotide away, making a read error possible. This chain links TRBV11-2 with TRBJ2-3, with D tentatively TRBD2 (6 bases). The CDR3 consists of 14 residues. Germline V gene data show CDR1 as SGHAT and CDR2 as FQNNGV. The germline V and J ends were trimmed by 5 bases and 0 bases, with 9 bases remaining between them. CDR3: CASSPGTSTDTQYF. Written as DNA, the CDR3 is TGTGCCAGCAGCCCCGGGACTAGCACAGATACGCAGTATTTT.

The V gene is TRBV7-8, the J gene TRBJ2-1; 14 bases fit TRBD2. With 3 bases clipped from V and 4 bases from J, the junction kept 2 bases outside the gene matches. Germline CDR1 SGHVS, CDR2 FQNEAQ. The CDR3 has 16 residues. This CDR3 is CASSFGLAGGYNEQFF. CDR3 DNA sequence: TGTGCCAGCAGCTTCGGACTAGCGGGAGGATACAATGAGCAGTTCTTC.

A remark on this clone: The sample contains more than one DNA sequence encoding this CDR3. The CDR3 here is CASSLGSGETQYF. In nucleotides, the CDR3 is TGCGCCAGCAGTCTAGGGTCTGGAGAGACCCAGTACTTC. V is TRBV5-1 and J is TRBJ2-5; D gene ambiguous. CDR1 SGHRS and CDR2 YFSETQ come from the germline V gene. V lost 5 bases and J lost 4, with 12 bases in between. The CDR3 is 13 amino acids.

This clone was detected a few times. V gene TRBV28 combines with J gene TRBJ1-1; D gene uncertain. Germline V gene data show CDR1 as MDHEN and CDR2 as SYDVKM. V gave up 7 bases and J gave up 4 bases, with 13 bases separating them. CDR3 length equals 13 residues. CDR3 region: CASINALSTEAFF. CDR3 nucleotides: TGTGCCAGCATTAACGCTTTGAGCACTGAAGCTTTCTTT.

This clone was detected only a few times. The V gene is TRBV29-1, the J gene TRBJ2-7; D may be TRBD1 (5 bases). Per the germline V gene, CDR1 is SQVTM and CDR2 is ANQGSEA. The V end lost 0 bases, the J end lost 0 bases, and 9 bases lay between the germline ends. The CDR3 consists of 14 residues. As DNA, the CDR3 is TGCAGCGTTGAAGATCAGGGCAGCTCCTACGAGCAGTACTTC. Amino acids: CSVEDQGSSYEQYF.

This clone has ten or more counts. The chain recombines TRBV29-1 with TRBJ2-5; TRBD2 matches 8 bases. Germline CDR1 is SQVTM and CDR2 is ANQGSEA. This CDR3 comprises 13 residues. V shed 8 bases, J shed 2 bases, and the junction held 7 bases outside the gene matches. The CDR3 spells CSLQSGSQETQYF. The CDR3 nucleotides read TGCAGCCTACAGAGCGGGAGTCAAGAGACCCAGTACTTC.

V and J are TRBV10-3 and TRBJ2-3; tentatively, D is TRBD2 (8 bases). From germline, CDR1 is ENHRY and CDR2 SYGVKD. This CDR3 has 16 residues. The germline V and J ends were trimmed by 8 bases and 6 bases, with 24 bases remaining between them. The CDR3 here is CAIGSGGTGGPDTQYF. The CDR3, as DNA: TGTGCCATCGGCTCAGGGGGGACGGGAGGGCCGGATACGCAGTATTTT.

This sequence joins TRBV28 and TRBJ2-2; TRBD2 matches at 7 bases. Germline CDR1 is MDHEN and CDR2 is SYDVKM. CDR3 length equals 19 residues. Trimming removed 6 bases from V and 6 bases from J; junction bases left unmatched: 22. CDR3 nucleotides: TGTGCCAGCAGGGGCGTAGGGCTAGCGGCCATGCTGCGCTCCGGGGAGCTGTTTTTT. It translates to CASRGVGLAAMLRSGELFF.

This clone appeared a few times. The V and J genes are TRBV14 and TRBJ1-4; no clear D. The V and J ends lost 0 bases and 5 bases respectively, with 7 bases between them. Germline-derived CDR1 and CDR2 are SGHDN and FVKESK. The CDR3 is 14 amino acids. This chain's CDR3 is CASSQELGNEKLFF. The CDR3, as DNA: TGTGCCAGCAGCCAAGAATTGGGGAATGAAAAACTGTTTTTT.